This TCR beta chain was identified during a study of blood T cell repertoires in COVID-19. V lost 4 bases and J lost 9; bases outside the gene matches: 5. The CDR3 consists of 14 residues. Per germline, CDR1 SGHDT and CDR2 YYEEEE. In the case of this clone: Different DNA sequences within this sample yield the same CDR3.

The assay was immunoSEQ multiplex PCR, and TCRdb's table has in-frame clones only and misses some. This sample has 150,000 to 250,000 clones, with 65% to 85% found just once. The specimen sequenced was PBMCs or T cells enriched from blood (not recorded which). This sequence joins TRBV5-6 and TRBJ1-6, with 9 nucleotides matching TRBD1. The clonotype originates from a man aged 35-49 years who had recovered from COVID-19. CDR3: CASSLGQGGSPLHF. The CDR3 nucleotides are TGTGCCAGCAGCCTGGGACAGGGAGGTTCACCCCTCCACTTT.